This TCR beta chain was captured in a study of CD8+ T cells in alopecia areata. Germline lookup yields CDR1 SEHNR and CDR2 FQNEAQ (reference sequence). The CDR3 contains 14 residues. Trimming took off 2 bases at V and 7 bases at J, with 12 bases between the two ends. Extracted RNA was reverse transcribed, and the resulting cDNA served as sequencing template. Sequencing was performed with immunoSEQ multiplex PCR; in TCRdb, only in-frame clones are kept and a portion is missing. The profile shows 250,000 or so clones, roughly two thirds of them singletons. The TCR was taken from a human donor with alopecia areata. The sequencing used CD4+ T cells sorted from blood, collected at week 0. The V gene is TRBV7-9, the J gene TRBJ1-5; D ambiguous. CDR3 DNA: TGTGCCAGCAGCTTATTTCCCCCTCTCCAGCCCCAGCATTTT. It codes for CASSLFPPLQPQHF.